Listed below are T cell receptor beta chains from one sample, sequenced in a study of shared clonotypes between healthy human individuals. Sequencing used immunoSEQ multiplex PCR; TCRdb keeps in-frame clones, though not all of them. The sample records fewer than 3 million clones, around 92% being singletons. The sample taken for sequencing was naive CD4+ T cells from PBMCs. Source of these receptors: a man in his late teens or twenties in good health. Some clones in this sample may be carry-over from other donors' samples. Each CDR3 is given without its conserved first and last residue. Each record gives: V gene, CDR3 protein.

TRBV2,ASSFDRNNEQF
TRBV6-1,ASSENSYGYT
TRBV18,ASSSTGVIQPQH
TRBV7-2,ASSQGGGQTLEQF
TRBV2,ASSEDGTGGDTQY
TRBV5-8,ASSRIGTASGGYT
TRBV15,ATSRGKTGYEQY
TRBV6-1,ASRGGNYNEQF
TRBV12-5,ASGSTGEGETQY
TRBV28,ASSFIAGGGVGPQH
TRBV11-3,ASSRTQYNEQF
TRBV29-1,SVEVLAGGYNEQF
TRBV15,ATSVGFYGTGMREQY
TRBV5-1,ASSLNRDEKLF
TRBV9,ASSVGGSGELF
TRBV7-3,ASSPSGAGGSYGYT
TRBV5-6,ASRGRTIYEQY
TRBV2,ASSAAGGQAYEQY
TRBV5-4,ASSFSGSSYNEQF
TRBV4-1,ASSLSGTSTDTQY
TRBV15,ATSRVASDTQY
TRBV9,ASSVEGDRVYEQY
TRBV28,ASSGTGNEKLF
TRBV19,ASGGTGFPYEQF
TRBV5-1,ASSPDNTDTQY
TRBV7-2,ASSPSLGRGTYGYT
TRBV5-1,ASSLAPALGATNEKLF
TRBV29-1,SVTMPPSGAETQY
TRBV9,ASSVEPLSTDTQY
TRBV28,ASSPSGRSQNEQF
TRBV10-3,AISRTGTYEQY
TRBV5-6,ASSSFSGDTQY
TRBV30,AWIGVTEAF
TRBV7-2,ASSFTSLRTDTQY
TRBV30,AWSAILYYEQY
TRBV5-1,ASSVLAGGSTGELF
TRBV19,ASKRDRPNTEAF
TRBV27,ASSLMGGYGYT
TRBV4-2,ASSQPGGTYNEQF
TRBV28,ASIITGAYSSYNEQF
TRBV5-1,ASSGRGGSYEQY
TRBV6-5,ASSVLGTVGGEQF
TRBV19,ASTLRQGGEKLF